Presented here are 14 T cell receptor beta chains from one specimen sequenced in a study of blood T cell repertoires in COVID-19. Assay: immunoSEQ multiplex PCR; the TCRdb copy retains only in-frame clones and omits some. The sample lists under 100,000 clones; over 80% were seen once. Sequences were obtained from peripheral blood. The source is an older woman with active COVID-19.

The chain is built from TRBV5-1 and TRBJ2-2, with 9 bases matching TRBD1. Germline V gene data show CDR1 as SGHRS and CDR2 as YFSETQ. With V trimmed by 5 bases and J by 7 bases, 9 bases remained unmatched. CDR3 size: 15 residues. Here the CDR3 DNA reads TGCGCCAGCAGTTTCGGGACAGGGTTGTTCGGGGAGCTGTTTTTT. Translating gives CASSFGTGLFGELFF. Supplemented by reference TRBV5-1 and TRBJ2-2, the full variable domain reads KAGVTQTPRYLIKTRGQQVTLSCSPISGHRSVSWYQQTPGQGLQFLFEYFSETQRNKGNFPGRFSGRQFSNSRSEMNVSTLELGDSALYLCASSFGTGLFGELFFGEGSRLTVL.

V gene TRBV18 combines with J gene TRBJ2-2; maybe TRBD1 (6 bases). In germline, CDR1 is KGHSH, CDR2 LQKENI. V was shortened by 4 bases and J by 6 bases, with 15 bases between the two germline ends. The CDR3 is 15 residues long. In nucleotides, the CDR3 is TGTGCCAGCTCACGTCGGCAGGGGAATGCCGGGGAGCTGTTTTTT. This encodes CASSRRQGNAGELFF.

This chain connects TRBV6-2 or TRBV6-3 to TRBJ2-1; tentatively, D is TRBD1 (6 bases). The ends were cut back, 6 bases at V and 6 bases at J, with 15 bases in the middle. The CDR3 is made up of 14 amino acids. Germline V gene sequence: CDR1 MNHEY, CDR2 SVGEGT. In DNA, the CDR3 is TGTGCCAGCAGCAAGGGGCAGGGGATCAATGAGCAGTTCTTC. As protein: CASSKGQGINEQFF.

The chain is built from TRBV2 and TRBJ2-2, with 7 bases matching TRBD1. Germline lookup yields CDR1 SNHLY and CDR2 FYNNEI. This CDR3 comprises 15 residues. Germline trimming cut 6 bases from V and 5 bases from J; bases unmatched to any gene: 9. The CDR3 DNA is TGTGCCAGCAGAGCCGGGACAGCCTTAACCGGGGAGCTGTTTTTT. Its protein is CASRAGTALTGELFF.

The V and J genes are TRBV4-2 and TRBJ1-1; D is perhaps TRBD1 (6 bases). Germline V lookup: CDR1 LGHNA, CDR2 YNFKEQ. Trimming left V 0 bases short and J 8 bases short, with 13 bases between. This CDR3 has 14 amino acids. CDR3 coding DNA: TGTGCCAGCAGCCAAGAGGGTGGCAGGGGCGAAGCTTTCTTT. This gives the protein CASSQEGGRGEAFF.

The chain combines TRBV27 with TRBJ1-2; possibly TRBD1 for D (6 bases). CDR1 and CDR2 from the germline V gene are MNHEY and SMNVEV (reference sequence). V dropped 5 bases and J dropped 8 bases, with 15 bases sitting between them. The CDR3 runs 13 residues. The CDR3 bases are TGTGCCAGCAGTACCATTGGACAGATCGGCTACACCTTC. Encoded protein: CASSTIGQIGYTF.

This rearrangement joins TRBV28 to TRBJ1-6, with D possibly being TRBD1 (6 bases). The CDR3 has 20 residues. The germline V gene has CDR1 MDHEN and CDR2 SYDVKM. Trimming cost V 8 bases and J 0 bases, with 26 bases left between them. The CDR3 DNA is TGTGCCAGCTCCAAGTCTAGGGACAATTTTGTGAGCTCCTATAATTCACCCCTCCACTTT. This sequence encodes CASSKSRDNFVSSYNSPLHF.

This rearrangement joins TRBV27 to TRBJ1-5; D is ambiguous. V gave up 6 bases and J gave up 8 bases, with 17 bases separating them. The CDR3 loop spans 14 amino acids. Germline-derived CDR1 and CDR2 are MNHEY and SMNVEV (reference sequence). CDR3 DNA sequence: TGTGCCAGCAGCCTAGGAGGGATGGCGGAGCCCCAGCATTTT. Its translation: CASSLGGMAEPQHF.

The chain links TRBV19 to TRBJ2-2; a weak D match, TRBD1 (5 bases). CDR1 and CDR2 from the germline V gene are LNHDA and SQIVND (reference sequence). The ends were cut back, 5 bases at V and 2 bases at J, with 9 bases in the middle. This CDR3 spans 14 amino acids. This CDR3 reads CASSEQGNTGELFF. CDR3 bases: TGTGCCAGTAGTGAGCAGGGTAACACCGGGGAGCTGTTTTTT.

The chain has TRBV7-6 and TRBJ1-1, with 11 bases identical to TRBD1. CDR3 length: 19 amino acids. Trimming at V came to 5 bases and at J to 1 base, leaving 15 bases not matched to a gene. Germline-derived CDR1 and CDR2 are SGHVS and FNYEAQ. CDR3 in amino acids: CASSILDIGTGGKNTEAFF. The DNA for the CDR3 is TGTGCCAGCAGCATATTAGATATCGGGACAGGGGGTAAGAACACTGAAGCTTTCTTT.

The J gene is TRBJ2-1, the V gene TRBV3-1 (or the pseudogene TRBV3-2); 10 bases align to TRBD2. V lost 4 bases to trimming and J lost 8 bases; unmatched junction nucleotides: 8. Per the germline V gene, CDR1 is LGHDT and CDR2 is YNNKEL (reference sequence). There are 15 residues in the CDR3. The CDR3 nucleotides are TGTGCCAGCAGCCTTAGCGGGGGGTTTAGATATGAGCAGTTCTTC. It yields the protein CASSLSGGFRYEQFF.

The CDR3 loop is CASSPPGFRDNYGYTF. Here the CDR3 DNA reads TGTGCCAGCTCACCACCGGGGTTTCGGGATAACTATGGCTACACCTTC. The genes are TRBV18 and TRBJ1-2, with D uncertain. Trimming cost V 0 bases and J 1 base, with 12 bases left between them. Germline CDR1 KGHSH, CDR2 LQKENI. CDR3 length: 16 residues.

The rearrangement links TRBV3-1 (or the pseudogene TRBV3-2) to TRBJ1-5; unclear D gene. Germline assignment: CDR1 LGHDT and CDR2 YNNKEL (reference sequence). V lost 4 bases, J lost 4 bases, and 11 bases lay in between. CDR3 length equals 14 residues. In nucleotides, the CDR3 is TGTGCCAGCAGCCTTAGCGGCGCTAATCAGCCCCAGCATTTT. Translated: CASSLSGANQPQHF.

The chain joins TRBV21-1 to TRBJ2-3; TRBD2, the table's D call, was not compared with the DNA. TRBV21-1 is flagged as a pseudogene. CDR3 length equals 16 residues. Here the CDR3 reads CASSLKKGTSGDTQYF. The CDR3 DNA sequence: TGTGCCAGCAGCCTAAAAAAGGGGACTAGCGGGGATACGCAGTATTTT.